These 26 T cell receptor beta chains share one sample of origin, sequenced in a study of blood T cell repertoires in COVID-19. The method was immunoSEQ multiplex PCR; TCRdb's version includes in-frame clones alone and lacks a portion of them. Of 130,000 or so clones listed, about 87% are singletons. Sequencing was done on a sample of peripheral blood. Receptors originate from a human donor with COVID-19, enrolled during active disease. The donor label of this sample is uncertain.

This clone was recorded only once. The chain employs TRBV30 and TRBJ1-6; 8 bases align to TRBD1. This CDR3 has 12 residues. J gave up 11 bases and V 5 bases, and 5 bases lay outside the gene matches. The germline V gene has CDR1 GTSNPN and CDR2 SVGIG (reference sequence). The DNA of the CDR3 is TGTGCCTGGGACAGGGGAGGCGCACCCCTCCACTTT. Its translation: CAWDRGGAPLHF.

V gene TRBV18 combines with J gene TRBJ2-7; perhaps TRBD2 as D (5 bases). Germline V gene data show CDR1 as KGHSH and CDR2 as LQKENI. The CDR3 has 13 residues. Deletions cut 6 bases from V and 3 bases from J, with 12 bases between. The CDR3 nucleotides are TGTGCCAGCTCCCGAGGGTCCCTCTACGAGCAGTACTTC. Its translation is CASSRGSLYEQYF. The full variable domain, its missing parts supplied by reference TRBV18 and TRBJ2-7, is NAGVMQNPRHLVRRRGQEARLRCSPMKGHSHVYWYRQLPEEGLKFMVYLQKENIIDESGMPKERFSAEFPKEGPSILRIQQVVRGDSAAYFCASSRGSLYEQYFGPGTRLTVT.

The rearrangement joins TRBV5-1 to TRBJ1-2; D unresolved. The CDR3 loop spans 15 amino acids. CDR1 and CDR2 from the germline V gene are SGHRS and YFSETQ. Deletions cut 0 bases from V and 2 bases from J, with 11 bases between. The CDR3 region has the DNA TGCGCCAGCAGCTTGGGATATAGAATCAACTATGGCTACACCTTC. Encoded protein: CASSLGYRINYGYTF.

Details on this clone: A junction end diverges from the germline sequence, so it may reflect a read error. The chain is built from TRBV10-3 and TRBJ1-2, with D hard to call. This CDR3 spans 12 amino acids. Looked up from germline, CDR1 is ENHRY and CDR2 is SYGVKD. CDR3 region: CAISGESVTSIF. For the CDR3, the DNA is TGTGCCATCAGTGGGGAGTCGGTGACTTCGATCTTC.

The chain links TRBV7-2 to TRBJ1-1, with TRBD1 as a possible D gene (5 bases). Germline loops: CDR1 SGHTA, CDR2 FQGNSA. This CDR3 contains 15 residues. V shed 5 bases and J shed 4 bases, with 17 bases lying between them. The CDR3 region is CASSPFQGLGTEAFF. The CDR3 DNA is TGTGCCAGCAGCCCCTTTCAGGGACTAGGCACTGAAGCTTTCTTT.

This clone was found a few times. The chain is built from TRBV13 and TRBJ1-2; the match to TRBD1 covers 7 bases. Germline CDR1 PRHDT, CDR2 FYEKMQ (reference sequence). J lost 9 bases, V lost 5 bases, and 12 bases had no gene match. The CDR3 is 14 amino acids. CDR3 in DNA: TGTGCCAGCAGCCCACCAGGGACAGAGACACGCTACACCTTC. This sequence encodes CASSPPGTETRYTF.

The chain uses TRBV10-1 and TRBJ2-3; 9 bases match TRBD2. V trimming: 3 bases; J trimming: 1 base; junction bases outside the gene matches: 17. This CDR3 is 20 amino acids long. Germline V gene lookup returns CDR1 WNHNN and CDR2 SYGVQD (reference sequence). The CDR3 coding sequence is TGCGCCAGCAGTGAAGGGCTAGCGGGATACAACCTGGGGGGCACAGATACGCAGTATTTT. It encodes CASSEGLAGYNLGGTDTQYF.

V is TRBV5-1 and J is TRBJ2-1; the D is unclear. The CDR3 spans 14 residues. Trimming left V 0 bases short and J 6 bases short, with 10 bases between. Germline lookup yields CDR1 SGHRS and CDR2 YFSETQ. This chain's CDR3 is CASSLGPLPNEQFF. The DNA for the CDR3 is TGCGCCAGCAGCTTGGGCCCACTTCCCAATGAGCAGTTCTTC.

This chain links TRBV28 with TRBJ2-3, with a weak D call TRBD1 (7 bases). The CDR3 is 17 amino acids. In germline, CDR1 is MDHEN, CDR2 SYDVKM. Deletions cut 5 bases from V and 4 bases from J, with 22 bases between. The DNA of the CDR3 is TGTGCCAGCAGTCCACCCCTAGGGCAGGGGGGAGCAGATACGCAGTATTTT. This gives the protein CASSPPLGQGGADTQYF.

The chain uses TRBV3-1 (or the pseudogene TRBV3-2) and TRBJ1-1; 7 positions agree with TRBD1. Germline trimming cut 3 bases from V and 4 bases from J; bases unmatched to any gene: 5. This CDR3 is 14 amino acids long. The germline gives CDR1 LGHDT, CDR2 YNNKEL (reference sequence). CDR3 protein: CASSQMTGSTEAFF. The DNA of the CDR3 is TGTGCCAGCAGCCAGATGACAGGGTCCACTGAAGCTTTCTTT.

The genes are TRBV3-1 (or the pseudogene TRBV3-2) and TRBJ2-1; D possibly corresponds to TRBD2 (5 bases). CDR1 is LGHDT and CDR2 is YNNKEL in the germline V gene (reference sequence). The CDR3 extends over 13 amino acids. V was shortened by 4 bases and J by 8 bases, with 12 bases between the two germline ends. The CDR3 protein is CASSLNGVDEQFF. For the CDR3, the DNA is TGTGCCAGCAGCCTAAACGGGGTGGATGAGCAGTTCTTC.

This sequence joins TRBV19 and TRBJ1-6; 8 bases align to TRBD1. The J segment lost 5 bases and the V segment lost 5 bases, leaving 5 bases of the junction unmatched. CDR3 length: 15 residues. Germline loops: CDR1 LNHDA, CDR2 SQIVND (reference sequence). CDR3 amino acids: CASSFGTGNNSPLHF. CDR3 sequence (DNA): TGTGCCAGTAGTTTTGGGACAGGCAATAATTCACCCCTCCACTTT. Full variable domain (missing parts from reference TRBV19 and TRBJ1-6): DGGITQSPKYLFRKEGQNVTLSCEQNLNHDAMYWYRQDPGQGLRLIYYSQIVNDFQKGDIAEGYSVSREKKESFPLTVTSAQKNPTAFYLCASSFGTGNNSPLHFGNGTRLTVT.

V is TRBV11-2 and J is TRBJ2-5; 8 bases agree with TRBD2. This CDR3 is 15 amino acids long. The V and J ends lost 1 base and 4 bases, in that order; junction bases with no gene match: 5. CDR1 and CDR2 from the germline V gene are SGHAT and FQNNGV. The CDR3 DNA reads as TGTGCCAGCAGCTTAGGAGCGGGGGAGGGAGAGACCCAGTACTTC. Protein product: CASSLGAGEGETQYF. The complete variable domain, with remaining parts taken from reference TRBV11-2 and TRBJ2-5, reads EAGVAQSPRYKIIEKRQSVAFWCNPISGHATLYWYQQILGQGPKLLIQFQNNGVVDDSQLPKDRFSAERLKGVDSTLKIQPAKLEDSAVYLCASSLGAGEGETQYFGPGTRLLVL.

This chain connects TRBV1 to TRBJ2-7; the D call TRBD1 from the table was never checked on the DNA. TRBV1 is recorded as a pseudogene. The CDR3 runs to 15 residues. CDR3 loop: CTSSHTGGYPYEQYF. The CDR3 coding sequence is TGCACCAGCAGCCATACAGGGGGCTATCCCTACGAGCAGTACTTC.

The rearrangement joins TRBV10-1 to TRBJ2-2; 8 nucleotides line up with TRBD2. Germline loops: CDR1 WNHNN, CDR2 SYGVQD (reference sequence). Trimming cost V 7 bases and J 3 bases; bases outside gene matches: 7. The CDR3 loop spans 15 amino acids. This CDR3 reads CASTNGGADTGELFF. The CDR3 bases are TGCGCCAGCACGAACGGGGGGGCGGACACCGGGGAGCTGTTTTTT.

This rearrangement joins TRBV27 to TRBJ2-7, with D perhaps matching TRBD2 (5 bases). The V end was cut by 4 bases, the J end by 2 bases, with 15 bases between. The CDR3 consists of 15 residues. The germline CDR1 and CDR2 sequences are MNHEY and SMNVEV (reference sequence). The CDR3 loop reads CASSSSRLPTYEQYF. As DNA, the CDR3 is TGTGCCAGCAGTTCGAGTCGACTACCTACCTACGAGCAGTACTTC.

This chain connects TRBV6-5 to TRBJ1-1, with D unresolved. CDR1 is MNHEY and CDR2 is SVGAGI in the germline V gene. V was shortened by 6 bases and J by 1 base, with 12 bases between the two germline ends. This CDR3 has 14 residues. The CDR3 is CASSVNVQNTEAFF. The DNA of the CDR3 is TGTGCCAGCAGCGTTAATGTACAGAACACTGAAGCTTTCTTT.

This chain joins TRBV29-1 and TRBJ2-1, with 9 bases matching TRBD2. Trimming cost V 3 bases and J 0 bases; bases outside gene matches: 12. CDR3 size: 18 residues. Germline V gene lookup returns CDR1 SQVTM and CDR2 ANQGSEA. The CDR3 region has the DNA TGCAGCGTTGAGGCTAGCGGGATGGGGATGAGCTCCTACAATGAGCAGTTCTTC. Protein product: CSVEASGMGMSSYNEQFF.

The genes are TRBV6-5 and TRBJ2-2; D perhaps matches TRBD2 (5 bases). Per the germline V gene, CDR1 is MNHEY and CDR2 is SVGAGI. The V end was cut by 0 bases, the J end by 4 bases, with 6 bases between. This CDR3 has 14 residues. The CDR3 DNA is TGTGCCAGCAGTTACTCAGGGAGCACCGGGGAGCTGTTTTTT. Protein product: CASSYSGSTGELFF.

This chain links TRBV29-1 with TRBJ1-2; D may be TRBD1 (5 bases). V gave up 4 bases and J gave up 7 bases, with 7 bases separating them. In germline, CDR1 is SQVTM, CDR2 ANQGSEA. This CDR3 is built from 10 residues. CDR3 amino acids: CSVAGSGYTF. The CDR3 DNA follows: TGCAGCGTTGCAGGGTCTGGCTACACCTTC. Using reference TRBV29-1 and TRBJ1-2 for the parts outside the CDR3, the full variable domain is SAVISQKPSRDICQRGTSLTIQCQVDSQVTMMFWYRQQPGQSLTLIATANQGSEATYESGFVIDKFPISRPNLTFSTLTVSNMSPEDSSIYLCSVAGSGYTFGSGTRLTVV.

J is TRBJ1-1 and V is TRBV2, with D possibly matching TRBD1 (5 bases). This CDR3 has 12 amino acids. Germline values: CDR1 SNHLY, CDR2 FYNNEI. The V and J ends lost 4 bases and 9 bases respectively, with 12 bases between them. This CDR3 reads CASSGVRGKAFF. The CDR3 coding sequence is TGTGCCAGCAGTGGGGTGCGGGGGAAAGCTTTCTTT.

The chain carries TRBV5-1 and TRBJ2-7; possible D gene TRBD1, 6 bases. CDR1 is SGHRS and CDR2 is YFSETQ in the germline V gene. Trimming left V 2 bases short and J 9 bases short, with 12 bases between. The CDR3 is made up of 12 amino acids. The CDR3 here is CASSFGGTGQYF. As DNA, the CDR3 is TGCGCCAGCAGCTTTGGGGGCACAGGGCAGTACTTC.

CDR3 in amino acids: CASSQGPWPDQPQHF. DNA of the CDR3: TGCGCCAGCAGCCAAGGCCCCTGGCCTGATCAGCCCCAGCATTTT. The V call is TRBV4-1, the J call TRBJ1-5; D ambiguous. This CDR3 has 15 residues. V was trimmed by 1 base and J by 5 bases, leaving 12 bases between them. Germline CDR1 and CDR2: MGHRA and YSYEKL.

The V call is TRBV19, the J call TRBJ1-4, with D possibly matching TRBD1 (5 bases). The CDR3 runs 13 residues. Germline lookup yields CDR1 LNHDA and CDR2 SQIVND (reference sequence). Trimming removed 4 bases at V and 4 bases at J, with 7 bases between. The CDR3 bases are TGTGCCAGTAGTACCGGGGGTAATGAAAAACTGTTTTTT. Translation gives CASSTGGNEKLFF.

The chain has TRBV19 and TRBJ2-7; the match to TRBD2 covers 11 bases. CDR3 length: 17 amino acids. V dropped 4 bases and J dropped 2; count of bases not matched to a gene: 10. Germline loops: CDR1 LNHDA, CDR2 SQIVND (reference sequence). CDR3 bases: TGTGCCAGTAGTACCCCCGGACTAGCGGGCCGGACCTACGAGCAGTACTTC. Translation: CASSTPGLAGRTYEQYF.

The chain has TRBV28 and TRBJ1-2, with a possible D match to TRBD1 (5 bases). This CDR3 comprises 14 residues. V was shortened by 5 bases and J by 5 bases, with 15 bases between the two germline ends. From germline, CDR1 is MDHEN and CDR2 SYDVKM. CDR3 loop: CASSLQGGGYGYTF. The DNA for the CDR3 is TGTGCCAGCAGTCTTCAGGGTGGTGGGTATGGCTACACCTTC.